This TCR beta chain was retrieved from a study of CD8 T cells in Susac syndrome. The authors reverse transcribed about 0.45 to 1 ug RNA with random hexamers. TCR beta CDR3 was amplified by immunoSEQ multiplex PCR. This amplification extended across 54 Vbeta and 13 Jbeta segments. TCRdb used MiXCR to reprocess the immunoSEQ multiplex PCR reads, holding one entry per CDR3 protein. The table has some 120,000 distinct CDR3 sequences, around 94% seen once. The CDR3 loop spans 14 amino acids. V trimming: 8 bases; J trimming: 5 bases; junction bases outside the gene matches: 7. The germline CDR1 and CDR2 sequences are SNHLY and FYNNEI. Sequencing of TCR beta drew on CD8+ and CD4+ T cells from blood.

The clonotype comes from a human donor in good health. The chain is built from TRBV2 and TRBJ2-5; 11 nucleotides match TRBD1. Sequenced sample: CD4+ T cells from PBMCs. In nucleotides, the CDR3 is TGTGCCAGCGTAGGACAGGGGGCAAGGGAGACCCAGTACTTC. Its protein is CASVGQGARETQYF.